Listed below are T cell receptor beta chains from one sample, sequenced in a study of blood T cell repertoires in COVID-19. Sequencing was performed with immunoSEQ multiplex PCR; in TCRdb, only in-frame clones are kept and a portion is missing. The repertoire holds about 250,000 clones, around 90% seen once, with 0.99% in the top ten. Material: peripheral blood. Every receptor here comes from a woman between 40 and 55 years old who had recovered from COVID-19. Each CDR3 is given with its conserved first and last residue. A D gene is named only where the DNA matches it firmly. The size field is filled for only some rows; it gives once, few, many or a size class.

j_gene | d_gene | abundance | v_gene | CDR3nt | CDR3aa
TRBJ1-6 | . | . | TRBV3-1/TRBV3-2 | TGTGCCAGCAGTTGGCCCAATTCACCCCTCCACTTT | CASSWPNSPLHF
TRBJ2-1 | . | . | TRBV19 | TGTGCCAGTAGTATGGCTCCCCTAACCACTAGCGAGCAGTTCTTC | CASSMAPLTTSEQFF
TRBJ2-2 | . | once | TRBV28 | TGTGCCACCCAGGGTGGGGCGGGAACGGGGGAGCTGTTTTTT | CATQGGAGTGELFF
TRBJ2-7 | TRBD1 | . | TRBV6-5 | TGTGCCAGCAGTTACCGCGCCGGACAGGGGGCAGGGGAGCAGTACTTC | CASSYRAGQGAGEQYF
TRBJ2-1 | . | . | TRBV15 | TGTGCCACCAGCAGACCCAGCGGAAGCAATGAGCAGTTCTTC | CATSRPSGSNEQFF
TRBJ2-1 | TRBD2 | . | TRBV12-3/TRBV12-4 | TGTGCCAGCAGCCAGGGACTAGCGGGCGAGCAGTTCTTC | CASSQGLAGEQFF
TRBJ2-1 | TRBD2 | . | TRBV5-1 | TGCGCCAGCAGCTGGGCGGGAGGTTCCTACAATGAGCAGTTCTTC | CASSWAGGSYNEQFF
TRBJ2-1 | . | . | TRBV18 | TGTGCCAGCTCACGAACGGGTGAGCAGTTCTTC | CASSRTGEQFF
TRBJ2-1 | TRBD2 | . | TRBV12-5 | TGTGCTAGTGGTTTCGGGACTACCCAGTTCTTC | CASGFGTTQFF
TRBJ1-1 | TRBD1 | . | TRBV19 | TGTGCCAGTAGCCCGGGACAGGGGATGAACACTGAAGCTTTCTTT | CASSPGQGMNTEAFF
TRBJ2-2 | . | . | TRBV5-1 | TGCGCCAGCAGCCTGGGGACACCGAACACCGGGGAGCTGTTTTTT | CASSLGTPNTGELFF
TRBJ2-7 | . | . | TRBV6-1 | TGTGCCAGCAGTGAAGGTCCCGGGACACTCTACGAGCAGTACTTC | CASSEGPGTLYEQYF
TRBJ2-3 | TRBD2 | . | TRBV7-2 | TGTGCCAGCAGCCCCCCCGGTGGCGGGAGTCTCTTGACCGGCCCGTATTTT | CASSPPGGGSLLTGPYF
TRBJ2-3 | . | . | TRBV29-1 | TGCAGCGTGGACCCCAGGGGCACAGATACGCAGTATTTT | CSVDPRGTDTQYF
TRBJ2-7 | . | . | TRBV6-5 | TGTGCCAGCAGTTACTTCCGGGACTCCGCCTACGAGCAGTACTTC | CASSYFRDSAYEQYF
TRBJ1-1 | . | . | TRBV11-2 | TGTGCCAGCAGCTGGACAGACTACACTGAAGCTTTCTTT | CASSWTDYTEAFF
TRBJ2-1 | TRBD1 | . | TRBV11-1 | TGTGCCAGCAGCTTAGTCGGGTTCGGGACAGATCAGTTCTTC | CASSLVGFGTDQFF
TRBJ1-1 | . | . | TRBV15 | TGTGCCACCAGCGCACAGGGGAACACTGAAGCTTTCTTT | CATSAQGNTEAFF
TRBJ2-7 | TRBD1 | . | TRBV5-1 | TGCGCCAGCAGGCGTGGGACAGGGGCAGGCGAGCAGTACTTC | CASRRGTGAGEQYF
TRBJ2-1 | TRBD1 | . | TRBV9 | TGTGCCAGCAGCGGGCGGGACAGGGGTTACAATGAGCAGTTCTTC | CASSGRDRGYNEQFF
TRBJ1-1 | . | . | TRBV15 | TGTGCCACCAGCAGAGATCCGTTAGGCAGGGATCGGGCTGAAGCTTTCTTT | CATSRDPLGRDRAEAFF
TRBJ2-3 | . | . | TRBV6-4 | TGTGCCAGCAGTGAACTAGGGTCCACAGATACGCAGTATTTT | CASSELGSTDTQYF
TRBJ2-3 | . | . | TRBV21-1 | TGTGCCAGCAGCAAAGGGAGGACAGGGGTTTCAAATACGCAGTATTTT | CASSKGRTGVSNTQYF
TRBJ1-3 | . | . | TRBV18 | TGTGCCAGCTCACCCCCCTTCGCTAGCTCTGGAAACACCATATATTTT | CASSPPFASSGNTIYF
TRBJ1-1 | . | . | TRBV28 | TGTGCCAGCAGCCCGCCTGTGGGGGGGGCTTTCTTT | CASSPPVGGAFF
TRBJ1-4 | . | once | TRBV7-9 | TGTGCCAGCAGCTGGGGGGCAACTAATGAAAAACTGTTTTTT | CASSWGATNEKLFF
TRBJ2-5 | . | . | TRBV7-7 | TGTGCTAGCAGCTTAGGGGTGAGCGGAATACAAGAGACCCAGTACTTC | CASSLGVSGIQETQYF
TRBJ2-2 | TRBD2 | . | TRBV3-1/TRBV3-2 | TGTGCCAGCACCCTGGGGGGGACCTACACCGGGGAGCTGTTTTTT | CASTLGGTYTGELFF
TRBJ2-3 | TRBD2 | once | TRBV9 | TGTGCCAGCAGCGCCCTAGCGGGAGCTCGTACAGATACGCAGTATTTT | CASSALAGARTDTQYF
TRBJ2-2 | TRBD2 | once | TRBV24-1 | TGTGCCACCAGCGGGGGGGCAAGCGCGAACACCGGGGAGCTGTTTTTT | CATSGGASANTGELFF
TRBJ1-2 | TRBD1 | . | TRBV19 | TGTGCCAGTACCGGGACAGGGGTGGGAGGCTACACCTTC | CASTGTGVGGYTF